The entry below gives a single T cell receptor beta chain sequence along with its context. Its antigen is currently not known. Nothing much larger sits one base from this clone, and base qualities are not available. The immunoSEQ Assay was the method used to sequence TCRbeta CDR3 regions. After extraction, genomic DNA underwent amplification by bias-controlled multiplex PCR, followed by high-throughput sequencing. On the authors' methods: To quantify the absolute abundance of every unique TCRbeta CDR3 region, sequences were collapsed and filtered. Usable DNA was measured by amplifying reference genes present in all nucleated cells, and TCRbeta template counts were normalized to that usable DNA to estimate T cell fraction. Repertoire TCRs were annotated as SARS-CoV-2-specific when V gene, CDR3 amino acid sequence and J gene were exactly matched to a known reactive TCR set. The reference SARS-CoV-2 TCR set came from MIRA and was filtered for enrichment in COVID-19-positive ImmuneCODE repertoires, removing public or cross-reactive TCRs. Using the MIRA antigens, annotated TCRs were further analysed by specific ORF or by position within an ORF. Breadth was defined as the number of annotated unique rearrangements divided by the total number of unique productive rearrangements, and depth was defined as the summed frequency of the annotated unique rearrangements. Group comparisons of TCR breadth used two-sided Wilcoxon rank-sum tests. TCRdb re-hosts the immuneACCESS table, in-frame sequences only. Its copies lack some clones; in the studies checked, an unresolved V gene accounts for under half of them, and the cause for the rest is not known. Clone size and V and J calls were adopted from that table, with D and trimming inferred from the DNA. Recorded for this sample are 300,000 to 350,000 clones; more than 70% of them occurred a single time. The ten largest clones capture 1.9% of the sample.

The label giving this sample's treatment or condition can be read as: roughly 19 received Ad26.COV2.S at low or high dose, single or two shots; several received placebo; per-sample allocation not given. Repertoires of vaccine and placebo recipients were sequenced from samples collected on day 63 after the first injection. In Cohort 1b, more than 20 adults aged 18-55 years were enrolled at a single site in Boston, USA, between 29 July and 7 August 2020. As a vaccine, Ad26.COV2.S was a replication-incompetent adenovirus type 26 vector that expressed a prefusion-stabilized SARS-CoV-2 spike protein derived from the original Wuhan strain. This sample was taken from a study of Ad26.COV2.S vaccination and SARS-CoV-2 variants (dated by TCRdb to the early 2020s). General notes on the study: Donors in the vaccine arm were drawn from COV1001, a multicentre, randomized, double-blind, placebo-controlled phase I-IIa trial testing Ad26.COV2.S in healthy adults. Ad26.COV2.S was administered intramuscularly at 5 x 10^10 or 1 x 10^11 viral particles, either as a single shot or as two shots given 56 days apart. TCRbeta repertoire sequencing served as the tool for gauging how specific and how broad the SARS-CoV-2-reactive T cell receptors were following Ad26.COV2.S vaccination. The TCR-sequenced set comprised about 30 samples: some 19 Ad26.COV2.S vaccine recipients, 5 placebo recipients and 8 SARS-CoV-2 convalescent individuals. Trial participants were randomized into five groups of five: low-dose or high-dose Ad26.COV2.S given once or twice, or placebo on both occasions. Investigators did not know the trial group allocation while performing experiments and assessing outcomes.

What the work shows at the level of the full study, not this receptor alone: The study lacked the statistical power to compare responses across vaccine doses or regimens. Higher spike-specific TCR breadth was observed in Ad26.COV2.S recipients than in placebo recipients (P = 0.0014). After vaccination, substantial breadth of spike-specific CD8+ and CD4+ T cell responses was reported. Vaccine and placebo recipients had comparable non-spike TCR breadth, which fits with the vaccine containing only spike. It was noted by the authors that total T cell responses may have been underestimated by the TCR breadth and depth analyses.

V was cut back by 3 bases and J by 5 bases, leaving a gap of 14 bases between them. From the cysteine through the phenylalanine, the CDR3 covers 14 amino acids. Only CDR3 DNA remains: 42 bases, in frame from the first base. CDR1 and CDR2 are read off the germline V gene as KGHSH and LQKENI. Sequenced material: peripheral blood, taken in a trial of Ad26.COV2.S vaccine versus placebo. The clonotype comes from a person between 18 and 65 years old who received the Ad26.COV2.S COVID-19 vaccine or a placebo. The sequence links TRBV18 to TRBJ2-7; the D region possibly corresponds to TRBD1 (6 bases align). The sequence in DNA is TGTGCCAGCTCACCCAACCCGGGACATAACGAGCAGTACTTC. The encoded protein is CASSPNPGHNEQYF.